What follows are 30 T cell receptor beta chains derived from one specimen sequenced in a study of Ad26.COV2.S vaccination and SARS-CoV-2 variants. This sample's treatment: roughly 18 received Ad26.COV2.S at low or high dose, single or two shots; about 5 received placebo; per-sample allocation not given. Samples analyzed were those drawn on day 63 after the first vaccine or placebo injection. Profiled with immunoSEQ multiplex PCR; TCRdb holds only in-frame clones, not every one. The table shows approximately 400,000 clones, with around four fifths occurring only once. The specimen comprised peripheral blood, sampled in a trial of Ad26.COV2.S vaccine versus placebo. These receptor sequences come from a person aged 18-65 years who received the Ad26.COV2.S COVID-19 vaccine or a placebo.

This clone occurred once. J is TRBJ1-5 and V is TRBV7-9; the match to TRBD1 covers 9 bases. The CDR3 has 15 amino acids. CDR1 SEHNR and CDR2 FQNEAQ come from the germline V gene (reference sequence). Germline trimming cut 1 base from V and 5 bases from J; bases unmatched to any gene: 3. This CDR3 reads CASSLGRTGDQPQHF. DNA of the CDR3: TGTGCCAGCAGCTTAGGTAGGACAGGGGATCAGCCCCAGCATTTT.

The J gene is TRBJ1-2, the V gene TRBV11-3; possibly TRBD1 for D (5 bases). The CDR3 runs to 17 residues. V lost 5 bases to trimming and J lost 8 bases, with 27 bases between them. The germline CDR1 and CDR2 sequences are SGHNT and YENEEA. For the CDR3, the DNA is TGTGCCAGCAGCACGCGGGGCAGCCCCGACCGAGGGAACGGCTACACCTTC. It codes for CASSTRGSPDRGNGYTF.

Here the CDR3 reads CASSRTGTDSGNTIYF. In DNA form, the CDR3 reads TGTGCCAGCTCCCGTACCGGGACGGACTCTGGAAACACCATATATTTT. The chain uses TRBV18 and TRBJ1-3, with a tentative D call TRBD1 (5 bases). V lost 6 bases, J lost 0 bases, and 15 bases lay in between. Germline-derived CDR1 and CDR2 are KGHSH and LQKENI. The CDR3 is made up of 16 amino acids.

This clone was seen a few times. The chain joins TRBV4-1 to TRBJ1-5; 7 bases map to TRBD1. Germline V CDR1 and CDR2: MGHRA, YSYEKL. V dropped 5 bases and J dropped 5; count of bases not matched to a gene: 9. This CDR3 is built from 15 residues. CDR3 protein: CASSSRRDSYQPQHF. The DNA for the CDR3 is TGCGCCAGCAGCTCTCGTCGGGACAGCTATCAGCCCCAGCATTTT.

The CDR3: CASTSYLYEQYF. DNA for the CDR3: TGTGCCAGCACCTCCTATCTCTACGAGCAGTACTTC. The gene calls are TRBV2 and TRBJ2-7; D uncertain. CDR3 length equals 12 residues. V lost 7 bases and J lost 3, with 10 bases in between. Germline V lookup: CDR1 SNHLY, CDR2 FYNNEI.

The chain is built from TRBV7-8 and TRBJ1-6; 8 bases line up with TRBD1. V shed 8 bases, J shed 9 bases, and the junction held 9 bases outside the gene matches. This CDR3 contains 14 residues. Germline V gene data show CDR1 as SGHVS and CDR2 as FQNEAQ. The CDR3 sequence is CASRTNRGGSPLHF. CDR3 bases: TGTGCCAGCCGCACGAACAGGGGGGGTTCACCCCTCCACTTT.

This chain uses TRBV11-2 with TRBJ1-2; D is possibly TRBD1 (6 bases). The ends were cut back, 1 base at V and 6 bases at J, with 15 bases in the middle. The V gene's germline CDR1 is SGHAT and CDR2 FQNNGV. This CDR3 is 15 amino acids long. CDR3 sequence reads: CASSLGAGVEDGYTF. The CDR3 DNA reads TGTGCCAGCAGCTTAGGTGCAGGGGTTGAAGATGGCTACACCTTC.

This rearrangement joins TRBV6-5 to TRBJ1-6, with a tentative D call TRBD1 (5 bases). V lost 6 bases to trimming and J lost 6 bases, with 15 bases between them. Per germline, CDR1 MNHEY and CDR2 SVGAGI. This CDR3 has 15 residues. CDR3 protein: CASSRNGAANSPLHF. As DNA, the CDR3 is TGTGCCAGCAGCCGAAACGGGGCCGCTAATTCACCCCTCCACTTT.

This rearrangement joins TRBV6-2 or TRBV6-3 to TRBJ1-5; tentative D call: TRBD1 (5 bases). The germline V gene has CDR1 MNHEY and CDR2 SVGEGT. Trimming stripped 0 bases from V and 4 bases from J, with 22 bases between. CDR3 length: 19 amino acids. The CDR3 DNA is TGTGCCAGCAGTTACTCGGGTTATGCGGGGGGATCAGATAATCAGCCCCAGCATTTT. Its translation: CASSYSGYAGGSDNQPQHF.

In this sample, this clone turned up many times. The V gene is TRBV19, the J gene TRBJ1-5, with D possibly being TRBD1 (5 bases). The V and J ends lost 5 bases and 5 bases respectively, with 10 bases between them. The CDR3 spans 13 residues. From germline, CDR1 is LNHDA and CDR2 SQIVND (reference sequence). The CDR3 reads CASSRGRDQPQHF. The CDR3 nucleotides read TGTGCCAGTAGTCGGGGCAGGGATCAGCCCCAGCATTTT.

V is TRBV15 and J is TRBJ2-3; D unresolved. Looked up from germline, CDR1 is LNHNV and CDR2 is YYDKDF (reference sequence). The CDR3 covers 17 residues. V gave up 1 base and J gave up 0 bases, with 14 bases separating them. This CDR3 reads CATSRGVTAASTDTQYF. CDR3 coding DNA: TGTGCCACCAGCAGAGGCGTAACGGCTGCTAGCACAGATACGCAGTATTTT.

CDR3 nucleotides: TGCGCCAGCAGGAAGGGACAGGGAAATCAGCCCCAGCATTTT. Protein product: CASRKGQGNQPQHF. The chain links TRBV10-2 to TRBJ1-5; 9 nucleotides align to TRBD1. Germline CDR1 and CDR2: WSHSY and SAAADI. The V gene end was trimmed by 6 bases and the J gene end by 4 bases; junction bases not matched to a gene: 4. The CDR3 sequence is 14 residues long.

This clone was observed a single time. The chain joins TRBV4-1 to TRBJ1-2; D perhaps matches TRBD1 (5 bases). The CDR3 is 13 residues long. Trimming took off 3 bases at V and 4 bases at J, with 9 bases between the two ends. Germline V gene lookup returns CDR1 MGHRA and CDR2 YSYEKL. The CDR3 region has the DNA TGCGCCAGCAGCCAGGGGACGGTCTATGGCTACACCTTC. Its protein product is CASSQGTVYGYTF.

The rearrangement links TRBV27 to TRBJ2-1; D unresolved. Germline-derived CDR1 and CDR2 are MNHEY and SMNVEV (reference sequence). The V end lost 3 bases, the J end lost 0 bases, and 9 bases lay between the germline ends. The CDR3 loop spans 15 amino acids. This CDR3 reads CASSFIGSSYNEQFF. For the CDR3, the DNA is TGTGCCAGCAGTTTCATAGGAAGCTCCTACAATGAGCAGTTCTTC.

The J gene is TRBJ1-5, the V gene TRBV6-5; D is ambiguous. The CDR3 has 13 residues. Trimming left V 5 bases short and J 4 bases short, with 9 bases between. The V gene's germline CDR1 is MNHEY and CDR2 SVGAGI. The CDR3 sequence: CASSTSSNQPQHF. In DNA, the CDR3 is TGTGCCAGCAGTACGAGCAGTAATCAGCCCCAGCATTTT.

V is TRBV6-2 or TRBV6-3 and J is TRBJ2-5; 16 nucleotides line up with TRBD2. The V segment lost 5 bases and the J segment 4 bases; nucleotides outside the gene matches: 7. Germline V lookup: CDR1 MNHEY, CDR2 SVGEGT. CDR3 length equals 17 residues. DNA of the CDR3: TGTGCCAGCAGTCCGGGACTAGCGGGGGGGCCACGAGAGACCCAGTACTTC. Translated, it gives CASSPGLAGGPRETQYF.

J is TRBJ2-3 and V is TRBV2; D is unclear. The CDR3 totals 12 residues. Germline V gene lookup returns CDR1 SNHLY and CDR2 FYNNEI. Trimming removed 9 bases from V and 1 base from J, with 8 bases in between. The CDR3 loop reads CASNTGTDTQYF. The CDR3 region has the DNA TGTGCCAGTAATACCGGCACAGATACGCAGTATTTT. Looking up the rest from reference TRBV2 and TRBJ2-3 gives the full variable domain: EPEVTQTPSHQVTQMGQEVILRCVPISNHLYFYWYRQILGQKVEFLVSFYNNEISEKSEIFDDQFSVERPDGSNFTLKIRSTKLEDSAMYFCASNTGTDTQYFGPGTRLTVL.

Note on this clone: Other DNA sequences within the sample encode an identical CDR3. This chain's CDR3 is CASSLRDRGPYEQYF. As DNA, the CDR3 is TGCGCCAGCAGCCTCCGGGACAGGGGACCCTACGAGCAGTACTTC. The chain uses TRBV5-1 and TRBJ2-7; 10 nucleotides match TRBD1. Trimming removed 4 bases from V and 2 bases from J; junction bases left unmatched: 6. The CDR3 loop spans 15 amino acids. CDR1 and CDR2 (germline): SGHRS, YFSETQ.

The chain recombines TRBV15 with TRBJ1-4; no clear D gene. CDR3 size: 12 residues. CDR1 is LNHNV, CDR2 YYDKDF, per germline (reference sequence). V gave up 2 bases and J gave up 4 bases, with 2 bases separating them. This CDR3 reads CATSRINEKLFF. CDR3 DNA: TGTGCCACCAGCAGAATTAATGAAAAACTGTTTTTT.

The chain carries TRBV7-2 and TRBJ1-4, with D perhaps matching TRBD1 (6 bases). The CDR3 runs to 15 residues. Per the germline V gene, CDR1 is SGHTA and CDR2 is FQGNSA. Trimming shortened V by 5 bases and J by 5 bases, and 15 bases separated the two germline ends. CDR3 protein: CASSHTGIWNEKLFF. CDR3 DNA sequence: TGTGCCAGCAGCCACACAGGGATATGGAATGAAAAACTGTTTTTT.

V gene TRBV2 combines with J gene TRBJ2-6, with D possibly called TRBD1 or TRBD2 (5 bases each). CDR3 length: 16 residues. Germline V CDR1 and CDR2: SNHLY, FYNNEI. The ends were cut back, 2 bases at V and 2 bases at J, with 10 bases in the middle. The CDR3 region has the DNA TGTGCCAGCAGTGAACAGGGAGAGGCTGGGGCCAACGTCCTGACTTTC. It translates to CASSEQGEAGANVLTF.

This chain joins TRBV18 and TRBJ1-2; no clear D gene. The CDR3 has 14 amino acids. With 3 bases removed from V and 7 bases from J, the gap between germline ends came to 15 bases. In germline, CDR1 is KGHSH, CDR2 LQKENI. CDR3 residues: CASSPTWGGIGYTF. In nucleotides, the CDR3 is TGTGCCAGCTCACCTACATGGGGAGGCATTGGCTACACCTTC.

Remarks on this clone: Other DNA sequences in the sample encode the same CDR3. The rearrangement uses TRBV7-9 and TRBJ2-7, with D hard to call. The CDR3 extends over 14 amino acids. V lost 5 bases to trimming and J lost 0 bases, with 11 bases between them. Germline-derived CDR1 and CDR2 are SEHNR and FQNEAQ (reference sequence). In nucleotides, the CDR3 is TGTGCCAGCAGCCCTCGGCTGAGCTCCTACGAGCAGTACTTC. Translation gives CASSPRLSSYEQYF.

The genes are TRBV6-2 or TRBV6-3 and TRBJ2-7; D remains unclear. CDR1 is MNHEY and CDR2 is SVGEGT in the germline V gene. The CDR3 spans 14 residues. Trimming took off 0 bases at V and 7 bases at J, with 13 bases between the two ends. CDR3 in DNA: TGTGCCAGCAGTTACTCGACCCGACCTAGGGAGCAGTACTTC. It codes for CASSYSTRPREQYF.

The chain carries TRBV4-3 and TRBJ2-7, with D maybe TRBD1 (7 bases). The CDR3 length is 16 residues. Trimming cost V 0 bases and J 2 bases, with 14 bases left between them. Germline V lookup: CDR1 LGHNA, CDR2 YSLEER. The DNA for the CDR3 is TGCGCCAGCAGCCAAGATCGGGGGACAGATCCCTACGAGCAGTACTTC. The encoded protein is CASSQDRGTDPYEQYF.

This clone has more than one count but fewer than ten. The V and J genes are TRBV5-6 and TRBJ2-1; D call uncertain. The ends were cut back, 0 bases at V and 5 bases at J, with 3 bases in the middle. CDR3 size: 12 residues. CDR1 SGHDT and CDR2 YYEEEE come from the germline V gene. The CDR3 reads CASSLGDNEQFF. CDR3 nucleotides: TGTGCCAGCAGCTTGGGAGACAATGAGCAGTTCTTC.

This chain joins TRBV4-3 and TRBJ2-5; D perhaps matches TRBD2 (6 bases). V was clipped by 0 bases and J by 2 bases, with 13 bases between them. The CDR3 is 16 amino acids. Germline V gene data show CDR1 as LGHNA and CDR2 as YSLEER. CDR3 region: CASSQDQGLSQETQYF. For the CDR3, the DNA is TGCGCCAGCAGCCAAGATCAGGGACTTTCTCAAGAGACCCAGTACTTC.

V usage is TRBV19 and J usage is TRBJ2-1; D is perhaps TRBD1 (6 bases). Germline CDR1 reads LNHDA; CDR2 reads SQIVND (reference sequence). V lost 5 bases to trimming and J lost 8 bases, with 13 bases between them. The CDR3 is made up of 13 amino acids. The CDR3 is CASSLDRRYEQFF. CDR3 DNA: TGTGCCAGTAGTCTCGACAGGAGATATGAGCAGTTCTTC.

This clone was seen once. V and J are TRBV3-1 (or the pseudogene TRBV3-2) and TRBJ1-6, with D unresolved. Germline assignment: CDR1 LGHDT and CDR2 YNNKEL (reference sequence). The CDR3 is made up of 14 amino acids. V was pared by 5 bases and J by 10 bases, with 15 bases between. The CDR3 here is CASSFKGVGSPLHF. As DNA, the CDR3 is TGTGCCAGCAGCTTCAAGGGAGTGGGGTCACCCCTCCACTTT.

The chain joins TRBV11-1 to TRBJ1-1; D might be TRBD1 (5 bases). In germline, CDR1 is SGHAT, CDR2 FQDESV (reference sequence). V lost 5 bases and J lost 0, with 10 bases in between. The CDR3 has 14 residues. Here the CDR3 reads CASSLDMMNTEAFF. CDR3 coding DNA: TGTGCCAGCAGCCTGGACATGATGAACACTGAAGCTTTCTTT.